Listed below are T cell receptor beta chains from one sample, sequenced in a study of cytomegalovirus exposure and HLA in healthy donors. Using immunoSEQ multiplex PCR, the repertoire was profiled, and TCRdb retains in-frame clones only, with some absent. Of approximately 270,000 clones in the sample, about four fifths were seen once. The sequencing sample was made of PBMCs. The receptor set was obtained from a girl aged 2-10 years in good health and CMV-seronegative. Both conserved end residues are part of each CDR3. The D gene is left open where the match is weak. Clone size is given for some rows only: seen once, a few or many times, or a class if the clone is expanded.

TRBV19	14	NA	TRBJ2-7	TRBD1	TGTGCCAGTAGTCCCCCGGGACAGCCCTACGAGCAGTACTTC	CASSPPGQPYEQYF
TRBV19	15	NA	TRBJ1-1	NA	TGTGCCAGTAGTATGGGGCAGGATATGAACACTGAAGCTTTCTTT	CASSMGQDMNTEAFF
TRBV5-1	13	NA	TRBJ1-2	NA	TGCGCCAGCAGCTTGGTTCAGGGGTGGGGCTACACCTTC	CASSLVQGWGYTF
TRBV7-4	19	NA	TRBJ1-2	NA	TGTGCCAGCAGCTTAGTGGGCAGTTCTACAGGTCGAGATAAGGATGGCTACACCTTC	CASSLVGSSTGRDKDGYTF
TRBV5-4	16	few	TRBJ2-1	NA	TGTGCCAGCAGCTTGAAATCGGCGGGAACCTACAATGAGCAGTTCTTC	CASSLKSAGTYNEQFF
TRBV6-5	14	NA	TRBJ2-7	NA	TGTGCCAGCAGTTACAGGGGAGGGGGGTACGAGCAGTACTTC	CASSYRGGGYEQYF
TRBV12-5	18	NA	TRBJ2-4	NA	TGTGCTAGTGTCCACGCGGGACCGAGTGAGATAGCCAAAAACATTCAGTACTTC	CASVHAGPSEIAKNIQYF
TRBV18	13	NA	TRBJ1-2	NA	TGTGCCAACTCACCCCGCAGGGAAGATGGCTACACCTTC	CANSPRREDGYTF
TRBV19	13	NA	TRBJ1-5	NA	TGTGCCAGTGGAAGACAGATCAATCAGCCCCAGCATTTT	CASGRQINQPQHF
TRBV28	13	NA	TRBJ1-5	NA	TGTGCCAGCAGACGGAGTAGCAATCAGCCCCAGCATTTT	CASRRSSNQPQHF
TRBV5-4	15	few	TRBJ2-2	NA	TGTGCCAGCAGCCCTCCGGGTCGCGATACCGGGGAGCTGTTTTTT	CASSPPGRDTGELFF
TRBV5-6	13	NA	TRBJ2-7	TRBD1	TGTGCCAGCAGCTTGACAGGGGGACAGGAGCAGTACTTC	CASSLTGGQEQYF
TRBV7-2	15	NA	TRBJ2-4	NA	TGTGCCAGCAGCCCGCGCTCCACAAATCGCGGCATTCAGTACTTC	CASSPRSTNRGIQYF
TRBV5-8	12	NA	TRBJ2-7	NA	TGTGCCAGCACCAAGTATTACGGCGAGCAGTACTTC	CASTKYYGEQYF
TRBV11-1	14	NA	TRBJ1-1	NA	TGTGCCAGCAGCCGACAGGACGCGAACACTGAAGCTTTCTTT	CASSRQDANTEAFF
TRBV29-1	14	NA	TRBJ1-4	TRBD1	TGCAGCGTTGAGCTGGGACAGGGTCGCGAAAAACTGTTTTTT	CSVELGQGREKLFF